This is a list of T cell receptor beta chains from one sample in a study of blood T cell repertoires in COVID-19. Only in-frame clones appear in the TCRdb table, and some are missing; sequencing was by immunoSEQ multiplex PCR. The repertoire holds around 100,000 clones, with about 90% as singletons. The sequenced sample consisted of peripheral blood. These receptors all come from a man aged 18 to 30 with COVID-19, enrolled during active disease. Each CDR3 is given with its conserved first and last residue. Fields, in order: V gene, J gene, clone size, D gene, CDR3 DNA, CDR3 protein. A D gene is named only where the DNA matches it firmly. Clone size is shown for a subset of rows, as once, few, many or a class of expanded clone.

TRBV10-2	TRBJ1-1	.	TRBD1	TGCGCCAGCAGGGACAGGGTTTACACTGAAGCTTTCTTT	CASRDRVYTEAFF
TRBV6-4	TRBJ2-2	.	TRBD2	TGTGCCAGCAGCGATGGGACTAGCGGGACCACCGGGGAGCTGTTTTTT	CASSDGTSGTTGELFF
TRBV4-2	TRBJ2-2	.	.	TGTGCCAGCAGCCCCGGGGTGGCAACCGGGGAGCTGTTTTTT	CASSPGVATGELFF
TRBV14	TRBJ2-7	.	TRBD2	TGTGCCAGCAGCCAAGGACTAGCGGGAATCTACGAGCAGTACTTC	CASSQGLAGIYEQYF
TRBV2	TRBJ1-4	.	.	TGTGCCAGCAGTGTACAGGGCCACCTGTTTTTT	CASSVQGHLFF
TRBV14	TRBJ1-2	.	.	TGTGCCAGCAGCCAAGAGGGGGGGCTGCTTGGCTACACCTTC	CASSQEGGLLGYTF
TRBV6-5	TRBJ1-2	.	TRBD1	TGTGCCAGCAGTAGGGACAGGGGGCCGGATGGCTACACCTTC	CASSRDRGPDGYTF
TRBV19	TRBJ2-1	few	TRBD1	TGTGCCAGTAGTACCGGGACAGTGTACAATGAGCAGTTCTTC	CASSTGTVYNEQFF
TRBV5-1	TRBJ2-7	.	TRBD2	TGCGCCAGCAGCCTTTCCCTCGGGAGGGATTACGAGCAGTACTTC	CASSLSLGRDYEQYF
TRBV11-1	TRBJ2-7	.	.	TGTGCCAGCAGCTTAGCCCTCGGACAGTACGAGCAGTACTTC	CASSLALGQYEQYF
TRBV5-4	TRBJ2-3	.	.	TGTGCCAGCAGCTTGTGGCCTGGCGGGGATAGCACAGATACGCAGTATTTT	CASSLWPGGDSTDTQYF
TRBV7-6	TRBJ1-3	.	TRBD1	TGTGCCAGCAGCTTTACTTCAGGGGGAACTGGAAACACCATATATTTT	CASSFTSGGTGNTIYF
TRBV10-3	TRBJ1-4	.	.	TGTGCCATCAGTGATAACCAGGGAATCGATGAAAAACTGTTTTTT	CAISDNQGIDEKLFF
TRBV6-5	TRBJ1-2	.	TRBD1	TGTGCCAGCAGTTTACAGGGGAAAGGCGGCTACACCTTC	CASSLQGKGGYTF
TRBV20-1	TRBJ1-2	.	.	TGCAGTGCCTGGGATTGGGAGGGCTACACCTTC	CSAWDWEGYTF
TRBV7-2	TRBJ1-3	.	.	TGTGCCAGCAGCTCCTACAGGGAGCCTAGAGGCACCATATATTTT	CASSSYREPRGTIYF
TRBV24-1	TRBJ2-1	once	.	TGTGCCACCAGTGATCCCAAGGACAGACCCCACTCCTACAATGAGCAGTTCTTC	CATSDPKDRPHSYNEQFF
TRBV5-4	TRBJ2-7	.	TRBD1	TGTGCCAGCAGCTCGCCACCGGGACAGGGGCACGAGCAGTACTTC	CASSSPPGQGHEQYF
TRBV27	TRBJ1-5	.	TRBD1	TGTGCCAGCAGTGACAGGGGGTTCGTCAATCAGCCCCAGCATTTT	CASSDRGFVNQPQHF
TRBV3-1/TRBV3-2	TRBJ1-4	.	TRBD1	TGTGCCAGCAGCCAAGATCCCGGGACAGGGGAGTTTGAAAAACTGTTTTTT	CASSQDPGTGEFEKLFF
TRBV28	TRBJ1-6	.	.	TGTGCCAGCAGTCCCCCTAGGAGGCCCCTCCACTTT	CASSPPRRPLHF
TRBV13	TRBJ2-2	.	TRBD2	TGTGCCAGCAGCTTGACTAGCGGGAGGCCCACGAACACCGGGGAGCTGTTTTTT	CASSLTSGRPTNTGELFF
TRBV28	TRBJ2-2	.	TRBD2	TGTGCCAGCAGTTTCTTCAGGGCGGGAGGCCCCAGGGCCGGGGAGCTGTTTTTT	CASSFFRAGGPRAGELFF
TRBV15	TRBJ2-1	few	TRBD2	TGTGCCACCAGCAGAGGTTACCTAGCGGGCCTCTACAATGAGCAGTTCTTC	CATSRGYLAGLYNEQFF
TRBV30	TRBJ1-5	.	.	TGTGCCTGGAGTGTACAGAGCAATCAGCCCCAGCATTTT	CAWSVQSNQPQHF
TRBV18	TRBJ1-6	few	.	TGTGCCAGCTCACAGGAGTATAATTCACCCCTCCACTTT	CASSQEYNSPLHF
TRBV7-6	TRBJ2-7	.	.	TGTGCCAGCAGCCTCAGACAGGAGCCCGGCAACGAGCAGTACTTC	CASSLRQEPGNEQYF
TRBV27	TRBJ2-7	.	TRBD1	TGTGCCAGCAGTTTAAAGGGGACAGGGCGGTCCTACGAGCAGTACTTC	CASSLKGTGRSYEQYF
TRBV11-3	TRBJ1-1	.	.	TGTGCCAGCAGCTGGTCCCCGAGGACTGAAGCTTTCTTT	CASSWSPRTEAFF
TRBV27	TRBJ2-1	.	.	TGTGCCAGCAGTTTATCGCGGGGCCCCTACAATGAGCAGTTCTTC	CASSLSRGPYNEQFF
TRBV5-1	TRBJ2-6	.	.	TGCGCCAGCAGCTTGCGAGGGTCTGGGGCCAACGTCCTGACTTTC	CASSLRGSGANVLTF